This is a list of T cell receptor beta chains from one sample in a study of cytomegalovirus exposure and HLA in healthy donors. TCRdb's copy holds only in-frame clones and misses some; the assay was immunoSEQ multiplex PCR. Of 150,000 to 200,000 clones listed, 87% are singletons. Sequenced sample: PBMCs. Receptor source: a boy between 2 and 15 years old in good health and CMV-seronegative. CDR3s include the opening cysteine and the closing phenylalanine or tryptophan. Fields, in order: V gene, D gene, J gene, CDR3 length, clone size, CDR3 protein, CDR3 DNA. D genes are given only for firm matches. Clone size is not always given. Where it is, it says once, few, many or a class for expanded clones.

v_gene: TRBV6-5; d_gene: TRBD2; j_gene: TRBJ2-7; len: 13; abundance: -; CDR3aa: CASGEGGGYEQYF; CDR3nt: TGTGCCAGCGGGGAGGGCGGAGGCTACGAGCAGTACTTC
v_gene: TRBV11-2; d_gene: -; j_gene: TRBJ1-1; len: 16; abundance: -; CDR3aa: CASSLLGGTDQGEAFF; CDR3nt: TGTGCCAGCAGCCTCCTTGGTGGTACCGACCAGGGGGAAGCTTTCTTT
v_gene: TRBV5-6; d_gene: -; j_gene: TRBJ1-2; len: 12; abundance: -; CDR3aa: CASSYDGGGYTF; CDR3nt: TGTGCCAGCAGCTACGACGGCGGAGGCTACACCTTC
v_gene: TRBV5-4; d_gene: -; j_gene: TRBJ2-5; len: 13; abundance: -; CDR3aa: CASSLGGQETQYF; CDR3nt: TGTGCCAGCAGCTTAGGCGGCCAAGAGACCCAGTACTTC
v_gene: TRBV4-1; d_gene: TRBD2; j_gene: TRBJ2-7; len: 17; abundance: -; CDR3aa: CASSRRREATSGTEQYF; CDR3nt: TGCGCCAGCAGCCGTCGAAGGGAGGCGACTAGCGGGACCGAACAGTACTTC
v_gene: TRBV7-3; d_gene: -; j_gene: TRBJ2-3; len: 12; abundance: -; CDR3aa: CASSLNGDTQYF; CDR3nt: TGTGCCAGCAGCTTAAACGGGGATACGCAGTATTTT
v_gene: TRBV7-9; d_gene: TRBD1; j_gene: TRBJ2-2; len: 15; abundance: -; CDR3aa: CASSFRGYNTGELFF; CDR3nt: TGTGCCAGCAGCTTCAGGGGGTACAACACCGGGGAGCTGTTTTTT
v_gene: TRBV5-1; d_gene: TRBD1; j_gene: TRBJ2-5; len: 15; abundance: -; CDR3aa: CASSTGTGAPETQYF; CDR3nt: TGCGCCAGCAGCACCGGGACAGGGGCCCCTGAGACCCAGTACTTC
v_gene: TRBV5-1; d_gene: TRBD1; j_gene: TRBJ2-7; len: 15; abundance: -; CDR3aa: CASSFGQGATYEQYF; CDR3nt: TGCGCCAGCAGCTTTGGACAGGGGGCCACCTACGAGCAGTACTTC
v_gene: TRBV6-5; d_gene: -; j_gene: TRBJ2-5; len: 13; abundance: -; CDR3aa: CASRPQGVETQYF; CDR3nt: TGTGCCAGCAGACCACAGGGCGTGGAGACCCAGTACTTC
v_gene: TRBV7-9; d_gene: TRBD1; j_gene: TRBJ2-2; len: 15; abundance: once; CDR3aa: CASSHGQANTGELFF; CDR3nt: TGTGCCAGCAGCCACGGACAGGCGAACACCGGGGAGCTGTTTTTT
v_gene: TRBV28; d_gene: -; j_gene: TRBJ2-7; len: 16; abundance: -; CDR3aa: CASSLGQGTSRSEQYF; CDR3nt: TGTGCCAGCAGTTTAGGGCAGGGGACGAGTCGGAGCGAGCAGTACTTC
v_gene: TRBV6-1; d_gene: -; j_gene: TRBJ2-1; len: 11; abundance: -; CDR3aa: CASRQNNEQFF; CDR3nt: TGTGCCAGCAGACAGAACAATGAGCAGTTCTTC
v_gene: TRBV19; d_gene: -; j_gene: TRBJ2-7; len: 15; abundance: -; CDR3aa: CASSMPPDGEYEQYF; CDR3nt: TGTGCCAGTAGTATGCCCCCGGACGGGGAATACGAGCAGTACTTC
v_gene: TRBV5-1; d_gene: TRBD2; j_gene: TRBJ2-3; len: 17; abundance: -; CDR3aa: CASSFPTSGRDTDTQYF; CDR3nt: TGCGCCAGCAGCTTCCCGACTAGCGGGAGGGACACAGATACGCAGTATTTT
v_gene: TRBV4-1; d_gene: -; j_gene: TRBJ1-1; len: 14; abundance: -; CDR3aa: CASSPVQVNTEAFF; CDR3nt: TGCGCTAGCAGCCCCGTCCAGGTGAACACTGAAGCTTTCTTT
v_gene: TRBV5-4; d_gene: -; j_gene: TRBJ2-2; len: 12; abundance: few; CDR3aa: CASSRDERELFF; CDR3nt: TGTGCCAGCAGCCGCGATGAGAGGGAGCTGTTTTTT
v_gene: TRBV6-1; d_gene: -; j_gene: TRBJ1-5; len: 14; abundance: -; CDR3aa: CASKQRTVNQPQHF; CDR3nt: TGTGCCAGCAAACAACGGACAGTCAATCAGCCCCAGCATTTT
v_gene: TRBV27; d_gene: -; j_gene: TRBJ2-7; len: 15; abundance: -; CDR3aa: CASSRTTGNTYEQYF; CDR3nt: TGTGCCAGCAGTCGCACCACCGGGAATACCTACGAGCAGTACTTC
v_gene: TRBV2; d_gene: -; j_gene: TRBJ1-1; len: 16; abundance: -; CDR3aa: CASRDSTVIGSTEAFF; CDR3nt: TGTGCCAGCAGGGATAGTACAGTGATTGGGAGCACTGAAGCTTTCTTT
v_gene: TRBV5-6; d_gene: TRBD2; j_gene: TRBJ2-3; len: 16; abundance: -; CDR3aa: CASSGLLAGNTDTQYF; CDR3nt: TGTGCCAGCAGCGGTCTACTAGCGGGTAACACAGATACGCAGTATTTT
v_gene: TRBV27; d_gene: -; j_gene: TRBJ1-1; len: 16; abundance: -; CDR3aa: CATREAYLRVNTEAFF; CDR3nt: TGTGCCACAAGGGAGGCGTACTTGAGGGTGAACACTGAAGCTTTCTTT
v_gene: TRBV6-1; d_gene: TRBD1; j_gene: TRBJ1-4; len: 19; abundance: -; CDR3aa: CASSEASTETGGFKEKLFF; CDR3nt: TGTGCCAGCAGTGAAGCGTCGACGGAGACAGGGGGCTTTAAAGAAAAACTGTTTTTT
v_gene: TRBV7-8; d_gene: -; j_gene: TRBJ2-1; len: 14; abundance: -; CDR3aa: CASTRREATNEQFF; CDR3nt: TGTGCCAGCACCAGAAGGGAGGCCACGAATGAGCAGTTCTTC
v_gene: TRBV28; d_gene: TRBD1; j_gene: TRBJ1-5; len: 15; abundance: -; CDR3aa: CASSYGTGRSQPQHF; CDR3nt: TGTGCCAGCAGTTATGGGACAGGGCGCAGTCAGCCCCAGCATTTT
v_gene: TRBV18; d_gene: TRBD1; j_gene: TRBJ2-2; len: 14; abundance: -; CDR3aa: CASSHDRATGELFF; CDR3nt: TGTGCCAGCTCCCACGACAGGGCCACCGGGGAGCTGTTTTTT
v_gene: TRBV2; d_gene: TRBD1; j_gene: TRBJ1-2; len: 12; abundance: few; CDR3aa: CASSDRGYGYTF; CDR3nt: TGTGCCAGCAGTGACAGGGGGTATGGCTACACCTTC
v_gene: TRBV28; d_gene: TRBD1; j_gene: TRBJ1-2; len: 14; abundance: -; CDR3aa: CASSLTGGDYGYTF; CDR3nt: TGTGCCAGCAGTTTGACAGGGGGTGACTATGGCTACACCTTC
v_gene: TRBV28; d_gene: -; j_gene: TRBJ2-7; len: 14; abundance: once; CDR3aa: CASSPPQAPYEQYF; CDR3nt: TGTGCCAGCAGCCCCCCCCAGGCTCCCTACGAGCAGTACTTC
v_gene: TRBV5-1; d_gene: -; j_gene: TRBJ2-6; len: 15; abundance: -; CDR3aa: CASSLFGAGANVLTF; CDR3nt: TGCGCCAGCAGCTTGTTCGGGGCTGGGGCCAACGTCCTGACTTTC
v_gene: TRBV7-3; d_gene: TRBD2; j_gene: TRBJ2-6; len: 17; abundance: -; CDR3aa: CASSLMGGYSGANVLTF; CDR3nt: TGTGCCAGCAGCTTAATGGGAGGGTACTCTGGGGCCAACGTCCTGACTTTC
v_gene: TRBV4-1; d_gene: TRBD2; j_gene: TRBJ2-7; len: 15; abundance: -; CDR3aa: CASSPHNGGDYEQYF; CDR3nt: TGCGCCAGCAGCCCTCATAACGGGGGGGACTACGAGCAGTACTTC
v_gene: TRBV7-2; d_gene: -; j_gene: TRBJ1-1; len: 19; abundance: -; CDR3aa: CASSSDEAGKSGRRTEAFF; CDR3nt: TGTGCCAGCAGCTCTGACGAGGCGGGGAAATCGGGACGGAGGACTGAAGCTTTCTTT
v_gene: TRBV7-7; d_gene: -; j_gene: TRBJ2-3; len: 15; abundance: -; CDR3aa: CASSPLAAITDTQYF; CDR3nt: TGTGCCAGCAGCCCTCTCGCCGCGATCACAGATACGCAGTATTTT
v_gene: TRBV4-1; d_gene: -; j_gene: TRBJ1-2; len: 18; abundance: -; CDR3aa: CASSQALRRDSRHYGYTF; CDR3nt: TGCGCCAGCAGCCAAGCATTAAGGCGAGACAGTCGACACTATGGCTACACCTTC
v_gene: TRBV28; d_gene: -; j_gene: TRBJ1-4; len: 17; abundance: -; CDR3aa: CASSFPTGGSANEKLFF; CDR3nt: TGTGCCAGCAGTTTTCCAACGGGGGGGTCGGCTAATGAAAAACTGTTTTTT
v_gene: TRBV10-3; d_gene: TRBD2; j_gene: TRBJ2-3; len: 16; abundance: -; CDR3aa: CAISEGTSGTTDTQYF; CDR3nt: TGTGCCATCAGTGAGGGGACTAGCGGAACCACAGATACGCAGTATTTT
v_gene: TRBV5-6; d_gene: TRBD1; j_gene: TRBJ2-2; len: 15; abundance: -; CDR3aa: CASSPGQTNTGELFF; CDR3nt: TGTGCCAGCAGCCCGGGACAGACCAACACCGGGGAGCTGTTTTTT
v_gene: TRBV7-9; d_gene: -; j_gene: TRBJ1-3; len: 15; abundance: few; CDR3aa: CASSGTGVSGNTIYF; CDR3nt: TGTGCCAGCAGCGGAACAGGCGTCTCTGGAAACACCATATATTTT
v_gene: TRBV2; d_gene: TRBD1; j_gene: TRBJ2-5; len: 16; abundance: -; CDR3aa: CASSEAPDRALRTQYF; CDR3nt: TGTGCCAGCAGTGAAGCCCCGGACAGGGCGTTGAGGACCCAGTACTTC
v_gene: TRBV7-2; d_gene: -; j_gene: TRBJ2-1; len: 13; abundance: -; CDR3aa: CASTLRVSGEQFF; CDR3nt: TGTGCCAGCACCCTCCGGGTGTCGGGTGAGCAGTTCTTC
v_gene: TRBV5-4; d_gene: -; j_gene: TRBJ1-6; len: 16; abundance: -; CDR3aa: CASSLVPGHLDSPLHF; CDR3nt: TGTGCCAGCAGCTTGGTACCGGGACACTTAGATTCACCCCTCCACTTT
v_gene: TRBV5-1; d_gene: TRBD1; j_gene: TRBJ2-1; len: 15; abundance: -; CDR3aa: CASSSGTGVHDEQFF; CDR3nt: TGCGCCAGCAGCTCCGGGACAGGGGTGCACGATGAGCAGTTCTTC
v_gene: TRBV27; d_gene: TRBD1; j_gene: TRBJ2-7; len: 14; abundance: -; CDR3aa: CASSFWDRANEQYF; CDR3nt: TGTGCCAGCAGCTTTTGGGACAGGGCCAACGAGCAGTACTTC
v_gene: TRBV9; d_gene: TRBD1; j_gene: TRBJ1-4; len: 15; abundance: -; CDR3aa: CASSGGQATNEKLFF; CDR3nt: TGTGCCAGCAGCGGGGGACAGGCAACTAATGAAAAACTGTTTTTT
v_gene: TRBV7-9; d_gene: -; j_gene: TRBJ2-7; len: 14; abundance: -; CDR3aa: CSSSQRVGRYEQYF; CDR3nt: TGTTCCAGCAGCCAAAGGGTAGGGAGGTACGAGCAGTACTTC
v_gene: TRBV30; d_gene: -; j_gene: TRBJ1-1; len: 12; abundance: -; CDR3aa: CASRDSKGDASF; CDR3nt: TGTGCCTCAAGAGACAGTAAGGGGGATGCTTCCTTT
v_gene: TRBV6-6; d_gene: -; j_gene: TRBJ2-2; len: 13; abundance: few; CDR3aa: CASRSPAGGELFF; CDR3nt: TGTGCCAGCAGGTCCCCCGCGGGTGGGGAGCTGTTTTTT
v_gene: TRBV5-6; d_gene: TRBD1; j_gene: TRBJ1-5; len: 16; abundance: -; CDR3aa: CASSLAGRQGNQPQHF; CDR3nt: TGTGCCAGCAGCTTGGCGGGGAGACAGGGTAATCAGCCCCAGCATTTT
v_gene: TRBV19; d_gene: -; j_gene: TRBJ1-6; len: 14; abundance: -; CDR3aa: CASSIVVGDSPLHF; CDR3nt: TGTGCCAGTAGTATAGTGGTCGGAGATTCACCCCTCCACTTT
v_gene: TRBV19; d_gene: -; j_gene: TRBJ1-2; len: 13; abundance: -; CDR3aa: CASSISGDYGYTF; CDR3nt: TGTGCCAGTAGTATTTCAGGTGACTATGGCTACACCTTC
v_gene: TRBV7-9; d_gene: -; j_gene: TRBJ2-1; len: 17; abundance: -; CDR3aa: CASSHSLGGSFYNEQFF; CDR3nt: TGTGCCAGCAGTCATAGTTTAGGTGGGAGTTTCTACAATGAGCAGTTCTTC
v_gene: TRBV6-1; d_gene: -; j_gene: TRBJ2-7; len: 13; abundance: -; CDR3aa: CASGGALTYEQYF; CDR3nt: TGTGCCAGCGGGGGCGCCCTCACCTACGAGCAGTACTTC
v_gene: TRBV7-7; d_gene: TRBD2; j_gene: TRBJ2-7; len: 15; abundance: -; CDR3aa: CASSNGLAPLYEQYF; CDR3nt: TGTGCCAGCAGTAACGGACTAGCTCCTCTTTACGAGCAGTACTTC